This T cell receptor beta chain was documented in a study of blood T cell repertoires in COVID-19. In Seattle, patients joined the study during active infection and were tracked longitudinally. V shed 5 bases, J shed 3 bases, and the junction held 11 bases outside the gene matches. The V gene's germline CDR1 is LNHDA and CDR2 SQIVND (reference sequence). CDR3 length: 17 residues. Data came from immunoSEQ multiplex PCR; TCRdb stores just in-frame clones and leaves some out. The sample contains fewer than 300,000 clones, roughly nine tenths of which appear only once. What was sequenced was peripheral blood. The rearrangement uses TRBV19 and TRBJ1-5; 9 bases line up with TRBD1. This receptor was taken from a woman under 40 with COVID-19, enrolled during active disease. The CDR3 region is CASSSQQGAGYNQPQHF. The CDR3 bases are TGTGCCAGTAGTTCTCAACAGGGGGCCGGGTACAATCAGCCCCAGCATTTT. The full variable domain, completed using reference TRBV19 and TRBJ1-5, is DGGITQSPKYLFRKEGQNVTLSCEQNLNHDAMYWYRQDPGQGLRLIYYSQIVNDFQKGDIAEGYSVSREKKESFPLTVTSAQKNPTAFYLCASSSQQGAGYNQPQHFGDGTRLSIL.